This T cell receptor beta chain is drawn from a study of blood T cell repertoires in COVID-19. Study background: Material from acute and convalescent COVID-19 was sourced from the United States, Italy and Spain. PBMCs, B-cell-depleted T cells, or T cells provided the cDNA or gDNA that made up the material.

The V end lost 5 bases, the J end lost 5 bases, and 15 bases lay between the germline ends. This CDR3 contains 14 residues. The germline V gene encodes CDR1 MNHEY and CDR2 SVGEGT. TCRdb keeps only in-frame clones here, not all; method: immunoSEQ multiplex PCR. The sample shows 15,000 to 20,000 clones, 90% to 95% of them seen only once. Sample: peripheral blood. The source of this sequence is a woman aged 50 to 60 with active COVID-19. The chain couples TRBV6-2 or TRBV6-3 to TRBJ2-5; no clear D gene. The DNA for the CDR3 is TGTGCCAGCAGTACCCCGACTCGTACGGAGACCCAGTACTTC. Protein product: CASSTPTRTETQYF.